A single sample gave rise to the 10 T cell receptor beta chains below, sequenced in a study of blood T cell repertoires in COVID-19 (dated by TCRdb to 2018 to 2021). The library was prepared using the immunoSEQ multiplex PCR assay. The source is immuneACCESS, and TCRdb retained only in-frame sequences with V and J called. Part of the clones is not carried over; for the studies checked, unresolved V genes explain less than half of this, and the remainder is unexplained. This sample gives about 140,000 clones in total; over 65% of them show up just once. More than 3.5% of the sample rests with the top ten. What was sequenced was peripheral blood. These receptors came from a woman older than 75 with active or convalescent COVID-19.

The V and J genes are TRBV28 and TRBJ1-1; TRBD1 aligns across 8 bases. The V and J ends lost 4 bases and 4 bases, in that order; junction bases with no gene match: 11. Looked up from germline, CDR1 is MDHEN and CDR2 is SYDVKM. This CDR3 is built from 16 residues. Here the CDR3 reads CASSYGGTGRGTEAFF. The CDR3 nucleotides read TGTGCCAGCAGTTATGGGGGGACAGGTAGAGGCACTGAAGCTTTCTTT.

This chain connects TRBV19 to TRBJ2-7; D not resolved. The CDR3 runs to 13 residues. Trimming left V 2 bases short and J 5 bases short, with 10 bases between. Per the germline V gene, CDR1 is LNHDA and CDR2 is SQIVND (reference sequence). The CDR3 DNA follows: TGTGCCAGTAGTATATCAGGTTTTAACGAGCAGTACTTC. Its translation is CASSISGFNEQYF.

This clone has a count of ten or more. This rearrangement joins TRBV28 to TRBJ1-6; no reliable D call. V was pared by 8 bases and J by 8 bases, with 16 bases between. CDR3 size: 14 residues. Germline V gives CDR1 MDHEN, CDR2 SYDVKM. CDR3 in amino acids: CASCPAGLDSPLHF. For the CDR3, the DNA is TGTGCCAGCTGTCCCGCGGGGTTAGATTCACCCCTCCACTTT. The entire variable domain, with the rest obtained from reference TRBV28 and TRBJ1-6, is as follows: DVKVTQSSRYLVKRTGEKVFLECVQDMDHENMFWYRQDPGLGLRLIYFSYDVKMKEKGDIPEGYSVSREKKERFSLILESASTNQTSMYLCASCPAGLDSPLHFGNGTRLTVT.

The DNA for the CDR3 is TGTGCCAGCAGTAGAGGACAGGGGATGGATGAAAAACTGTTTTTT. Encoded protein: CASSRGQGMDEKLFF. The chain recombines TRBV6-6 with TRBJ1-4, with 9 nucleotides matching TRBD1. Unmatched junction bases numbered 7, after V lost 5 bases and J lost 6 bases. Germline CDR1 and CDR2: MNHNY and SVGAGI (reference sequence). The length of the CDR3 is 15 residues.

CDR3 amino acids: CASTQTGLGVGYTF. CDR3 DNA sequence: TGTGCCAGCACCCAGACAGGACTAGGGGTCGGCTACACCTTC. This chain connects TRBV14 to TRBJ1-2, with D possibly being TRBD1 (6 bases). This CDR3 has 14 residues. CDR1 is SGHDN and CDR2 is FVKESK in the germline V gene. Trimming took off 7 bases at V and 8 bases at J, with 20 bases between the two ends.

The rearrangement joins TRBV2 to TRBJ2-7; D perhaps matches TRBD2 (5 bases). V was trimmed by 6 bases and J by 1 base, leaving 13 bases between them. This CDR3 has 14 residues. Germline V gene sequence: CDR1 SNHLY, CDR2 FYNNEI. DNA of the CDR3: TGTGCCAGCAGGGAGGCGGCAGCATCCTACGAGCAGTACTTC. This encodes CASREAAASYEQYF.

V and J are TRBV7-8 and TRBJ1-1, with unresolved D. The CDR3 is 18 amino acids. Germline V gene sequence: CDR1 SGHVS, CDR2 FQNEAQ. The V and J ends lost 4 bases and 1 base respectively, with 22 bases between them. The CDR3 nucleotides are TGTGCCAGCAGCTCTAGGACGCAGGAGATCCGGGGGAACACTGAAGCTTTCTTT. Translated, it gives CASSSRTQEIRGNTEAFF.

This chain links TRBV6-5 with TRBJ1-1; the D is unclear. CDR1 is MNHEY and CDR2 is SVGAGI in the germline V gene. The V and J ends lost 10 bases and 5 bases respectively, with 14 bases between them. The CDR3 covers 12 residues. The CDR3 loop reads CATRHRMTEAFF. The CDR3 bases are TGTGCCACCAGACACCGAATGACTGAAGCTTTCTTT.

The chain uses TRBV28 and TRBJ1-1, with 9 bases that match TRBD1. The germline gives CDR1 MDHEN, CDR2 SYDVKM. The V and J ends lost 5 bases and 1 base, in that order; junction bases with no gene match: 2. The CDR3 has 14 residues. The CDR3 is CASSVQGANTEAFF. CDR3 DNA sequence: TGTGCCAGCAGTGTACAGGGGGCGAACACTGAAGCTTTCTTT.

This clone turned up a few times. V is TRBV5-1 and J is TRBJ1-1; 9 nucleotides line up with TRBD1. The CDR3 loop spans 17 amino acids. Germline V lookup: CDR1 SGHRS, CDR2 YFSETQ. Germline trimming cut 5 bases from V and 0 bases from J; bases unmatched to any gene: 11. In DNA form, the CDR3 reads TGCGCCAGCAGGAAAGCCGGGACAGGGATCATGAACACTGAAGCTTTCTTT. Protein product: CASRKAGTGIMNTEAFF.